These 24 T cell receptor beta chains originate from one sample sequenced in a study of cytomegalovirus exposure and HLA in healthy donors. In the PCR, 60 Vbeta and 13 Jbeta primers were used. Sequencing used immunoSEQ multiplex PCR; TCRdb keeps in-frame clones, though not all of them. Here the sample table reports just over 150,000 clones. The sample was PBMCs. The receptors here all came from a woman aged 60 to 75 in good health and CMV-seronegative.

This chain links TRBV29-1 with TRBJ1-2; tentatively, D is TRBD1 (6 bases). Germline V gene data show CDR1 as SQVTM and CDR2 as ANQGSEA. The CDR3 is 13 residues long. V gave up 5 bases and J gave up 8 bases, with 18 bases separating them. DNA for the CDR3: TGCAGCGTTTTGGGGCAGGGGAGTGGGGGCTACACCTTC. It translates to CSVLGQGSGGYTF.

CDR3 residues: CASSYQRAHGELFF. CDR3 nucleotide sequence: TGTGCCAGCAGCTATCAGCGGGCCCATGGGGAGCTGTTTTTT. This chain uses TRBV7-2 with TRBJ2-2; tentative D call: TRBD2 (6 bases). The CDR3 extends over 14 amino acids. CDR1 is SGHTA and CDR2 is FQGNSA in the germline V gene. Between the trimmed V and J ends, which lost 4 bases and 8 bases, there was a span of 14 bases.

This sequence joins TRBV5-1 and TRBJ2-4; 12 bases align to TRBD2. The CDR3 consists of 16 residues. Germline values: CDR1 SGHRS, CDR2 YFSETQ. V trimming: 0 bases; J trimming: 5 bases; junction bases outside the gene matches: 3. The CDR3, as DNA: TGCGCCAGCAGCTTGGAGACTAGCGGGGGAGAAAACATTCAGTACTTC. Amino acid sequence: CASSLETSGGENIQYF.

The genes are TRBV2 and TRBJ2-1, with 7 bases matching TRBD1. There are 11 residues in the CDR3. Looked up from germline, CDR1 is SNHLY and CDR2 is FYNNEI. The trim removed 6 bases at V and 8 bases at J, leaving 1 base unmatched. CDR3 sequence: CASSRGYEQFF. In DNA, the CDR3 is TGTGCCAGCAGCAGGGGGTATGAGCAGTTCTTC.

CDR3 nucleotide sequence: TGTGCCAGCAGCTTAGTCCTCGGGACAGAGGGTCCTATTAGCCTGGTATATTTT. Amino acids: CASSLVLGTEGPISLVYF. The chain carries TRBV11-2 and TRBJ1-3, with TRBD1 matching over 7 bases. Per germline, CDR1 SGHAT and CDR2 FQNNGV. The CDR3 is 18 amino acids. The trim removed 1 base at V and 14 bases at J, leaving 23 bases unmatched.

The chain uses TRBV7-9 and TRBJ2-3; tentative D call: TRBD1 (6 bases). Germline V CDR1 and CDR2: SEHNR, FQNEAQ (reference sequence). The V end was cut by 5 bases, the J end by 6 bases, with 15 bases between. The CDR3 is made up of 14 amino acids. CDR3: CASSPQGWGDTQYF. The CDR3 region has the DNA TGTGCCAGCAGCCCCCAGGGGTGGGGCGATACGCAGTATTTT.

J is TRBJ2-7 and V is TRBV7-8; D call uncertain. The CDR3 extends over 13 amino acids. The germline CDR1 and CDR2 sequences are SGHVS and FQNEAQ. The ends were cut back, 2 bases at V and 1 base at J, with 6 bases in the middle. The CDR3: CASSLFLSYEQYF. The CDR3 bases are TGTGCCAGCAGCTTATTTCTTTCCTACGAGCAGTACTTC.

The V call is TRBV6-6, the J call TRBJ1-2; D perhaps matches TRBD1 (5 bases). Germline CDR1 is MNHNY and CDR2 is SVGAGI (reference sequence). The CDR3 is 12 residues long. Trimming cost V 5 bases and J 8 bases, with 12 bases left between them. DNA of the CDR3: TGTGCCAGCAGTAGCGGGACTATGGGCTACACCTTC. It encodes CASSSGTMGYTF.

CDR3 sequence: CASSEASAGDYEQYF. DNA for the CDR3: TGTGCCAGCAGTGAAGCTTCGGCAGGGGACTACGAGCAGTACTTC. This chain links TRBV2 with TRBJ2-7, with D possibly matching TRBD1 (6 bases). Germline V lookup: CDR1 SNHLY, CDR2 FYNNEI. The CDR3 runs 15 residues. Trimming cost V 0 bases and J 3 bases, with 12 bases left between them.

The rearrangement uses TRBV5-6 and TRBJ2-5, with TRBD1 identical over 9 bases. TRBJ2-7 matches the DNA end more closely, so the J call is doubtful. Germline CDR1 and CDR2: SGHDT and YYEEEE. The CDR3 is 16 amino acids. The CDR3 is CASSRPLGTGNHEQYF. In nucleotides, the CDR3 is TGTGCCAGCAGTCGCCCACTGGGGACAGGGAACCACGAGCAGTACTTC.

The chain couples TRBV27 to TRBJ1-2; 7 positions match TRBD1. The CDR3 is 14 residues long. V lost 4 bases, J lost 4 bases, and 6 bases stayed unmatched. CDR1 and CDR2 (germline): MNHEY, SMNVEV (reference sequence). The CDR3: CASSSGGRGYGYTF. CDR3 sequence (DNA): TGTGCCAGCAGTTCAGGGGGGCGCGGCTATGGCTACACCTTC.

This chain uses TRBV7-2 with TRBJ1-2; 9 bases match TRBD1. The CDR3 runs to 16 residues. The ends lost 0 bases at V and 3 bases at J; junction bases unmatched: 5. Looked up from germline, CDR1 is SGHTA and CDR2 is FQGNSA. The CDR3 protein is CASSLALTGGDYGYTF. The CDR3 region has the DNA TGTGCCAGCAGCTTAGCGTTAACAGGGGGCGACTATGGCTACACCTTC.

This rearrangement joins TRBV5-6 to TRBJ2-7; D possibly corresponds to TRBD2 (5 bases). V lost 0 bases to trimming and J lost 3 bases, with 10 bases between them. The CDR3 has 14 residues. Germline lookup yields CDR1 SGHDT and CDR2 YYEEEE. The CDR3 nucleotides are TGTGCCAGCAGCTTGGAGACTACTTTCTACGAGCAGTACTTC. Translating it yields CASSLETTFYEQYF.

J is TRBJ1-5 and V is TRBV5-6; 8 bases are a match to TRBD1. The CDR3 spans 17 residues. The V gene's germline CDR1 is SGHDT and CDR2 YYEEEE. With 0 bases clipped from V and 2 bases from J, the junction kept 7 bases outside the gene matches. As DNA, the CDR3 is TGTGCCAGCAGCTTGGGGCCAGGGGGCGCAGGCAATCAGCCCCAGCATTTT. Its translation is CASSLGPGGAGNQPQHF.

The V and J genes are TRBV7-3 and TRBJ2-1, with 13 nucleotides matching TRBD2. V lost 6 bases and J lost 12; bases outside the gene matches: 11. The CDR3 extends over 15 amino acids. The germline V gene encodes CDR1 SGHTA and CDR2 FQGTGA. In nucleotides, the CDR3 is TGTGCCAGCAGGCAAACTAGCGGGGGGGCCGGTGGGCAGTTCTTC. Translated: CASRQTSGGAGGQFF.

With respect to this clone: At one of its ends the junction is not consistent with the germline gene, which may arise from a read error. The rearrangement joins TRBV6-5 to TRBJ1-2; the D is unclear. The CDR3 runs 13 residues. Germline values: CDR1 MNHEY, CDR2 SVGAGI. This CDR3 is CASTYGGGYGYTF. The CDR3 bases are TGTGCCAGCACTTACGGAGGAGGCTATGGCTACACCTTC.

The V and J genes are TRBV9 and TRBJ2-1, with 10 bases identical to TRBD2. After removal of 4 bases from V and 1 base from J, the junction contained 5 bases not matched to a gene. The CDR3 spans 16 residues. Germline V gene lookup returns CDR1 SGDLS and CDR2 YYNGEE. For the CDR3, the DNA is TGTGCCAGCAGCAGAAGCGGGGGGGTGTCCTACAATGAGCAGTTCTTC. It specifies CASSRSGGVSYNEQFF.

The rearrangement joins TRBV21-1 to TRBJ1-5. TRBV21-1 is a recognized pseudogene. The CDR3 runs 16 residues. This chain's CDR3 is CASSKGEEVENQPQHF. The CDR3, as DNA: TGTGCCAGCAGCAAGGGGGAGGAGGTTGAGAATCAGCCCCAGCATTTT.

V gene TRBV25-1 combines with J gene TRBJ2-1; the match to TRBD2 covers 15 bases. The CDR3 contains 15 residues. Germline trimming cut 2 bases from V and 7 bases from J; bases unmatched to any gene: 0. Germline values: CDR1 MGHDK, CDR2 SYGVNS. Here the CDR3 reads CASSEGTSGGNEQFF. The CDR3 DNA reads as TGTGCCAGCAGTGAAGGGACTAGCGGGGGGAATGAGCAGTTCTTC. The full variable domain, completed using reference TRBV25-1 and TRBJ2-1, is EADIYQTPRYLVIGTGKKITLECSQTMGHDKMYWYQQDPGMELHLIHYSYGVNSTEKGDLSSESTVSRIRTEHFPLTLESARPSHTSQYLCASSEGTSGGNEQFFGPGTRLTVL.

This sequence joins TRBV5-8 and TRBJ2-1; D is possibly TRBD1 (5 bases). The ends were cut back, 5 bases at V and 7 bases at J, with 19 bases in the middle. CDR3 length equals 15 residues. Germline CDR1 reads SGHTS; CDR2 reads YDEGEE. CDR3 nucleotide sequence: TGTGCCAGCAGAGCCGGGCCCAGGGTGGGGAATGAGCAGTTCTTC. Protein: CASRAGPRVGNEQFF.

The chain recombines TRBV4-1 with TRBJ2-1; 10 nucleotides align to TRBD2. There are 15 residues in the CDR3. Per the germline V gene, CDR1 is MGHRA and CDR2 is YSYEKL. V shed 4 bases, J shed 4 bases, and the junction held 4 bases outside the gene matches. CDR3 nucleotide sequence: TGCGCCAGCAGCCTCCGGACTAGCGGATACAATGAGCAGTTCTTC. Residues: CASSLRTSGYNEQFF.

The chain couples TRBV30 to TRBJ2-1, with 11 bases matching TRBD2. V gave up 5 bases and J gave up 4 bases; unmatched junction bases: 4. Germline V gene data show CDR1 as GTSNPN and CDR2 as SVGIG (reference sequence). The CDR3 sequence is 14 residues long. The CDR3 sequence is CAWFSGRGYNEQFF. The CDR3 DNA sequence: TGTGCCTGGTTTAGCGGGAGGGGATACAATGAGCAGTTCTTC. The variable domain in full, with the rest retrieved from reference TRBV30 and TRBJ2-1, is SQTIHQWPATLVQPVGSPLSLECTVEGTSNPNLYWYRQAAGRGLQLLFYSVGIGQISSEVPQNLSASRPQDRQFILSSKKLLLSDSGFYLCAWFSGRGYNEQFFGPGTRLTVL.

The chain couples TRBV9 to TRBJ2-2, with D possibly being TRBD1 (6 bases). V lost 1 base and J lost 2, with 12 bases in between. The CDR3 runs 16 residues. CDR1 and CDR2 (germline): SGDLS, YYNGEE. The CDR3 loop reads CASSVLGQPNTGELFF. The CDR3, as DNA: TGTGCCAGCAGCGTACTTGGACAGCCAAACACCGGGGAGCTGTTTTTT.

The CDR3 DNA sequence: TGTGCTAGTGGCGTAGACAGAGGTCAGCCCCAGCATTTT. Translating it yields CASGVDRGQPQHF. V and J are TRBV12-5 and TRBJ1-5; tentative D call: TRBD1 (5 bases). V shed 6 bases and J shed 6 bases, with 12 bases lying between them. The CDR3 contains 13 residues. Germline CDR1 LGHNT, CDR2 FRNRAP.